This passage covers 32 T cell receptor beta chains from one sample sequenced in a study of blood T cell repertoires in COVID-19. The repertoire was sequenced with immunoSEQ multiplex PCR; TCRdb's copy has only in-frame clones and lacks some. This table has about 410,000 clones, roughly 86% appearing once. Material: PBMCs or T cells enriched from blood (not recorded which). These receptor sequences come from a woman in her 30s who had recovered from COVID-19.

The J gene is TRBJ1-6, the V gene TRBV5-1; D is perhaps TRBD1 (5 bases). The ends were cut back, 4 bases at V and 12 bases at J, with 14 bases in the middle. CDR1 and CDR2 (germline): SGHRS, YFSETQ. This CDR3 has 13 amino acids. This chain's CDR3 is CASSTGTLLPLHF. Written as DNA, the CDR3 is TGCGCCAGCAGCACCGGGACTTTGTTACCCCTCCACTTT.

The CDR3 here is CATSDKRTGNNEQFF. The CDR3 nucleotides are TGTGCCACCAGTGATAAACGGACAGGGAACAATGAGCAGTTCTTC. The chain is built from TRBV24-1 and TRBJ2-1; 8 bases map to TRBD1. Trimming at V came to 3 bases and at J to 5 bases, leaving 5 bases not matched to a gene. The CDR3 is made up of 15 amino acids. The germline V gene has CDR1 KGHDR and CDR2 SFDVKD.

V is TRBV3-1 (or the pseudogene TRBV3-2) and J is TRBJ1-1; D is unresolved. The CDR3 consists of 14 residues. V was cut by 4 bases and J by 1 base, with 10 bases left in between. CDR1 LGHDT and CDR2 YNNKEL come from the germline V gene (reference sequence). CDR3 in amino acids: CASSRPEGNTEAFF. In DNA, the CDR3 is TGTGCCAGCAGCCGTCCCGAGGGGAACACTGAAGCTTTCTTT.

This chain uses TRBV18 with TRBJ1-1; 8 bases are shared with TRBD1. Germline V gene data show CDR1 as KGHSH and CDR2 as LQKENI. The V segment lost 3 bases and the J segment 14 bases; nucleotides outside the gene matches: 11. CDR3 length equals 13 residues. The DNA for the CDR3 is TGTGCCAGCTCACCCCCAGGGGGCCTCCTATGGTTCTTT. It codes for CASSPPGGLLWFF.

The table lists this clone with a count of one. V and J are TRBV29-1 and TRBJ2-1, with D uncertain. V was shortened by 7 bases and J by 0 bases, with 10 bases between the two germline ends. This CDR3 contains 13 residues. Germline V gene sequence: CDR1 SQVTM, CDR2 ANQGSEA. In DNA, the CDR3 is TGCAGCGCTGGTACGAGCTCCTACAATGAGCAGTTCTTC. Amino acid sequence: CSAGTSSYNEQFF.

The J gene is TRBJ2-1, the V gene TRBV19, with 9 bases fitting TRBD2. The CDR3 sequence is 16 residues long. V was pared by 6 bases and J by 3 bases, with 9 bases of the junction left unmatched. Germline assignment: CDR1 LNHDA and CDR2 SQIVND (reference sequence). In DNA, the CDR3 is TGTGCCAGTAGAACGCAGCGGGGGGCCCTCTACAATGAGCAGTTCTTC. Translating it yields CASRTQRGALYNEQFF.

This clone came up once. The rearrangement uses TRBV5-8 and TRBJ2-3, with TRBD2 matching over 10 bases. J lost 1 base, V lost 0 bases, and 2 bases had no gene match. The CDR3 contains 16 residues. Germline V gene sequence: CDR1 SGHTS, CDR2 YDEGEE. The chain's CDR3 is CASSLELAGRTDTQYF. Written as DNA, the CDR3 is TGTGCCAGCAGCTTGGAACTAGCGGGGCGCACAGATACGCAGTATTTT.

This rearrangement joins TRBV19 to TRBJ1-1; D gene unclear. Per the germline V gene, CDR1 is LNHDA and CDR2 is SQIVND (reference sequence). The V gene lost 4 bases and the J gene lost 7 bases, with 19 bases spanning the gap. There are 15 residues in the CDR3. The CDR3 is CASSTKIGGRSEAFF. The DNA of the CDR3 is TGTGCCAGTAGTACCAAGATAGGCGGTCGGAGTGAAGCTTTCTTT.

The rearrangement joins TRBV30 to TRBJ1-5; 7 bases are a match to TRBD1. The junction had 4 bases not matched to a gene; V was cut back by 1 base and J by 7 bases. CDR1 and CDR2 from the germline V gene are GTSNPN and SVGIG (reference sequence). The CDR3 is 13 residues long. CDR3 in amino acids: CAWSAAGGQPQHF. CDR3 sequence (DNA): TGTGCCTGGAGTGCGGCAGGGGGACAGCCCCAGCATTTT.

V and J are TRBV15 and TRBJ1-1, with a possible D match to TRBD1 (6 bases). V shed 0 bases and J shed 1 base, with 6 bases lying between them. Germline V lookup: CDR1 LNHNV, CDR2 YYDKDF (reference sequence). This CDR3 region has 14 residues. The CDR3 region is CATSRDRGNTEAFF. The CDR3 coding sequence is TGTGCCACCAGCAGAGACAGGGGGAACACTGAAGCTTTCTTT.

V gene TRBV2 combines with J gene TRBJ2-2; 10 positions agree with TRBD2. V trimming: 6 bases; J trimming: 8 bases; junction bases outside the gene matches: 6. CDR1 and CDR2 from the germline V gene are SNHLY and FYNNEI. The CDR3 covers 14 residues. The CDR3 region is CASRILAGEGELFF. The DNA for the CDR3 is TGTGCCAGCAGGATTCTAGCGGGAGAAGGGGAGCTGTTTTTT.

V gene TRBV12-3 or TRBV12-4 combines with J gene TRBJ1-3; D ambiguous. The CDR3 sequence is 12 residues long. The V end was cut by 3 bases, the J end by 6 bases, with 6 bases between. The CDR3 spells CASSLGLNTIYF. CDR3 sequence (DNA): TGTGCCAGCAGTTTGGGCCTAAACACCATATATTTT.

Of note for this clone: Other DNA sequences in this specimen translate into the identical CDR3. This chain joins TRBV9 and TRBJ2-7, with D possibly TRBD2 on 6 matching bases. This CDR3 is built from 13 residues. Germline assignment: CDR1 SGDLS and CDR2 YYNGEE. V lost 4 bases, J lost 4 bases, and 12 bases lay in between. The CDR3 here is CASSPGLTYEQYF. The CDR3 DNA reads as TGTGCCAGCAGCCCGGGACTGACTTACGAGCAGTACTTC. The whole variable domain, remainder taken from reference TRBV9 and TRBJ2-7, is DSGVTQTPKHLITATGQRVTLRCSPRSGDLSVYWYQQSLDQGLQFLIQYYNGEERAKGNILERFSAQQFPDLHSELNLSSLELGDSALYFCASSPGLTYEQYFGPGTRLTVT.

The rearrangement uses TRBV7-2 and TRBJ1-1; 7 bases are a match to TRBD1. Germline V CDR1 and CDR2: SGHTA, FQGNSA. The V segment lost 5 bases and the J segment 6 bases; nucleotides outside the gene matches: 9. The CDR3 is 14 residues long. The CDR3 DNA sequence: TGTGCCAGCAGCCCTAAGACAGGGTCCCCTGAAGCTTTCTTT. Translating it yields CASSPKTGSPEAFF. Filled out from reference TRBV7-2 and TRBJ1-1, the complete variable domain reads GAGVSQSPSNKVTEKGKDVELRCDPISGHTALYWYRQSLGQGLEFLIYFQGNSAPDKSGLPSDRFSAERTGGSVSTLTIQRTQQEDSAVYLCASSPKTGSPEAFFGQGTRLTVV.

The rearrangement joins TRBV5-6 to TRBJ2-1, with a weak D call TRBD2 (7 bases). CDR3 length equals 15 residues. V lost 1 base, J lost 4 bases, and 12 bases lay in between. CDR1 is SGHDT, CDR2 YYEEEE, per germline. In DNA, the CDR3 is TGTGCCAGCAGCTTGCGGGGGGCCTTTTACAATGAGCAGTTCTTC. Translation: CASSLRGAFYNEQFF. Full variable domain (remainder filled in from reference TRBV5-6 and TRBJ2-1): DAGVTQSPTHLIKTRGQQVTLRCSPKSGHDTVSWYQQALGQGPQFIFQYYEEEERQRGNFPDRFSGHQFPNYSSELNVNALLLGDSALYLCASSLRGAFYNEQFFGPGTRLTVL.

J is TRBJ2-5 and V is TRBV7-8, with 10 bases that match TRBD2. This CDR3 has 19 residues. V was clipped by 4 bases and J by 5 bases; unmatched bases: 19. Germline V gene lookup returns CDR1 SGHVS and CDR2 FQNEAQ. The CDR3 sequence: CASSSPGSGGALGLETQYF. Written as DNA, the CDR3 is TGTGCCAGCAGCTCCCCAGGGAGCGGGGGGGCATTGGGGTTGGAGACCCAGTACTTC. Drawing the rest from reference TRBV7-8 and TRBJ2-5, the complete variable domain is GAGVSQSPRYKVAKRGQDVALRCDPISGHVSLFWYQQALGQGPEFLTYFQNEAQLDKSGLPSDRFFAERPEGSVSTLKIQRTQQEDSAVYLCASSSPGSGGALGLETQYFGPGTRLLVL.

The chain employs TRBV9 and TRBJ1-1, with unresolved D. Trimming removed 0 bases at V and 3 bases at J, with 15 bases between. The CDR3 has 16 residues. CDR1 and CDR2 (germline): SGDLS, YYNGEE. The CDR3 region is CASSVAFGGGDTEAFF. CDR3 in DNA: TGTGCCAGCAGCGTAGCTTTTGGTGGTGGAGACACTGAAGCTTTCTTT.

The chain is built from TRBV7-9 and TRBJ1-1; 9 nucleotides agree with TRBD1. The length of the CDR3 is 16 residues. Losses at the gene ends were 3 bases for V and 11 bases for J; bases not matched to a gene: 16. Germline assignment: CDR1 SEHNR and CDR2 FQNEAQ (reference sequence). The CDR3 nucleotides read TGTGCCAGCAGCTTCCCTCGGGACAGGGCCGCTGAATCGGCTTTCTTT. Protein sequence: CASSFPRDRAAESAFF.

This clone was recorded a few times. The chain joins TRBV28 to TRBJ1-1; D is unresolved. Looked up from germline, CDR1 is MDHEN and CDR2 is SYDVKM. The CDR3 runs 12 residues. Deletions cut 8 bases from V and 5 bases from J, with 12 bases between. The chain's CDR3 is CASLLPGTEAFF. CDR3 DNA sequence: TGTGCCAGCTTACTCCCTGGTACTGAAGCTTTCTTT.

This clone was detected only a few times. The rearrangement links TRBV28 to TRBJ1-1, with D possibly matching TRBD1 (6 bases). The V gene lost 5 bases and the J gene lost 8 bases, with 21 bases spanning the gap. CDR1 and CDR2 from the germline V gene are MDHEN and SYDVKM. CDR3 size: 15 residues. CDR3 nucleotide sequence: TGTGCCAGCAGTCCCTCGTCCGCACAGGGAGAGGAAGCTTTCTTT. The encoded protein is CASSPSSAQGEEAFF.

This clone was observed a handful of times. V and J are TRBV9 and TRBJ2-6, with 14 bases matching TRBD2. The V segment lost 4 bases and the J segment 1 base; nucleotides outside the gene matches: 4. In germline, CDR1 is SGDLS, CDR2 YYNGEE. The CDR3 covers 18 residues. CDR3 sequence (DNA): TGTGCCAGCAGCTCACGGACTAGCGGGAGGTCTGGGGCCAACGTCCTGACTTTC. Residues: CASSSRTSGRSGANVLTF.

This sequence joins TRBV5-1 and TRBJ1-6; D may be TRBD1 (6 bases). This CDR3 contains 15 residues. V was shortened by 0 bases and J by 9 bases, with 13 bases between the two germline ends. Germline lookup yields CDR1 SGHRS and CDR2 YFSETQ. The CDR3 region has the DNA TGCGCCAGCAGCTTGGATGCAGGGGTTGGTTCACCCCTCCACTTT. Its protein product is CASSLDAGVGSPLHF.

The chain links TRBV11-2 to TRBJ2-2; possible D gene TRBD1, 6 bases. This CDR3 is 16 amino acids long. V was shortened by 6 bases and J by 5 bases, with 19 bases between the two germline ends. Germline V CDR1 and CDR2: SGHAT, FQNNGV. The CDR3 sequence: CASRPLWPGETGELFF. Written as DNA, the CDR3 is TGTGCCAGCAGGCCCTTATGGCCAGGGGAAACCGGGGAGCTGTTTTTT.

This chain uses TRBV5-1 with TRBJ1-1; TRBD1 is a possible D gene (5 bases). The CDR3 has 15 residues. Germline V CDR1 and CDR2: SGHRS, YFSETQ. Trimming pared 0 bases from V and 7 bases from J, leaving 16 bases between. Here the CDR3 DNA reads TGCGCCAGCAGCTTGGGGGACGGATCGCGGGGTGAAGCTTTCTTT. It codes for CASSLGDGSRGEAFF.

The V gene is TRBV6-5, the J gene TRBJ2-7, with a possible D match to TRBD1 (6 bases). Germline V lookup: CDR1 MNHEY, CDR2 SVGAGI. V was cut by 4 bases and J by 3 bases, with 13 bases left in between. The CDR3 is 14 residues long. DNA for the CDR3: TGTGCCAGCAGTTTAAAAGGGGGTTTCTACGAGCAGTACTTC. It codes for CASSLKGGFYEQYF.

The chain links TRBV4-3 to TRBJ1-2; 8 bases are shared with TRBD1. V shed 6 bases and J 2 bases; nucleotides not matched to a gene: 5. Germline loops: CDR1 LGHNA, CDR2 YSLEER. The CDR3 covers 14 residues. CDR3 amino acids: CASRPDRDNYGYTF. CDR3 nucleotides: TGCGCCAGCAGACCGGACAGGGACAACTATGGCTACACCTTC.

The V call is TRBV5-6, the J call TRBJ1-1; a weak D match, TRBD1 (6 bases). In germline, CDR1 is SGHDT, CDR2 YYEEEE. The CDR3 has 13 amino acids. Trimming left V 4 bases short and J 0 bases short, with 7 bases between. The CDR3 is CASSRQVNTEAFF. CDR3 nucleotide sequence: TGTGCCAGCAGCCGACAGGTGAACACTGAAGCTTTCTTT.

The V call is TRBV6-5, the J call TRBJ1-6; 9 bases map to TRBD1. Germline V lookup: CDR1 MNHEY, CDR2 SVGAGI. CDR3 size: 15 residues. J gave up 6 bases and V 2 bases, and 2 bases lay outside the gene matches. The CDR3 DNA reads as TGTGCCAGCAGTTACGAGACAGGGGGTAATTCACCCCTCCACTTT. This codes for CASSYETGGNSPLHF.

This rearrangement joins TRBV3-1 (or the pseudogene TRBV3-2) to TRBJ2-2; TRBD2 agrees at 7 bases. Trimming at V came to 5 bases and at J to 4 bases, leaving 10 bases not matched to a gene. Per the germline V gene, CDR1 is LGHDT and CDR2 is YNNKEL (reference sequence). The CDR3 spans 16 residues. DNA of the CDR3: TGTGCCAGCAGCAATACTCCGGGAGGAGCCACCGGGGAGCTGTTTTTT. It is translated as CASSNTPGGATGELFF.

The chain combines TRBV7-9 with TRBJ2-3; a possible D gene is TRBD2 (5 bases). This CDR3 is 16 amino acids long. Trimming shortened V by 5 bases and J by 4 bases, and 19 bases separated the two germline ends. Germline V gene data show CDR1 as SEHNR and CDR2 as FQNEAQ (reference sequence). This CDR3 reads CASSRDGGSGADTQYF. DNA for the CDR3: TGTGCCAGCAGCCGAGATGGCGGGTCGGGCGCAGATACGCAGTATTTT.

This chain uses TRBV27 with TRBJ2-3; a weak D match, TRBD1 (6 bases). The CDR3 sequence is 15 residues long. CDR1 MNHEY and CDR2 SMNVEV come from the germline V gene (reference sequence). The V gene lost 4 bases and the J gene lost 0 bases, with 11 bases spanning the gap. CDR3 sequence (DNA): TGTGCCAGCAGTTCCCGTCAGGGGAGCACAGATACGCAGTATTTT. Its translation: CASSSRQGSTDTQYF.

J is TRBJ1-6 and V is TRBV6-2 or TRBV6-3; possibly TRBD1 for D (5 bases). Trimming removed 2 bases from V and 10 bases from J, with 21 bases in between. The CDR3 is 17 amino acids. Germline V lookup: CDR1 MNHEY, CDR2 SVGEGT. Here the CDR3 reads CASSYPLKTGKKSPLHF. CDR3 nucleotide sequence: TGTGCCAGCAGTTACCCATTAAAAACAGGTAAGAAGTCACCCCTCCACTTT.